This entry lists 5 T cell receptor beta chains sequenced from one sample in a study of shared clonotypes between healthy human individuals. The assay was immunoSEQ multiplex PCR, and TCRdb's table has in-frame clones only and misses some. The table lists 500,000 or so clones, roughly 95% of them singletons. Source material: naive CD4+ T cells sorted from blood. Subset reported: CD45RA+ positively selected. Receptors originate from a woman in her twenties or thirties in good health.

Written as DNA, the CDR3 is TGTGCCAGCAGCCCTCTTTTCTATGGCTACACCTTC. It codes for CASSPLFYGYTF. This sequence joins TRBV28 and TRBJ1-2; the D is unclear. Germline lookup yields CDR1 MDHEN and CDR2 SYDVKM. Trimming took off 6 bases at V and 4 bases at J, with 9 bases between the two ends. This CDR3 spans 12 amino acids.

V is TRBV9 and J is TRBJ2-5; TRBD2 might be the D (6 bases). The CDR3 spans 14 residues. With 0 bases removed from V and 2 bases from J, the gap between germline ends came to 8 bases. The germline V gene encodes CDR1 SGDLS and CDR2 YYNGEE. DNA of the CDR3: TGTGCCAGCAGCGTAGGACTAGTACAAGAGACCCAGTACTTC. Translating gives CASSVGLVQETQYF.

V gene TRBV28 combines with J gene TRBJ2-1; TRBD2 matches at 7 bases. Unmatched junction bases numbered 14, after V lost 5 bases and J lost 10 bases. CDR1 and CDR2 from the germline V gene are MDHEN and SYDVKM. This CDR3 region has 15 residues. The CDR3 bases are TGTGCCAGCAGTCGCGGGCGTGGGAGGGCTGGAGAGCAGTTCTTC. As protein: CASSRGRGRAGEQFF.

The chain is built from TRBV6-6 and TRBJ2-2; D is unclear. Germline values: CDR1 MNHNY, CDR2 SVGAGI (reference sequence). V was cut by 7 bases and J by 5 bases, with 8 bases left in between. The CDR3 contains 12 residues. CDR3 sequence reads: CASTPTTGELFF. CDR3 nucleotides: TGTGCCAGCACCCCTACGACCGGGGAGCTGTTTTTT.

This sequence joins TRBV10-3 and TRBJ2-2; D unresolved. The CDR3 is 12 amino acids. Germline CDR1 ENHRY, CDR2 SYGVKD. With 2 bases removed from V and 7 bases from J, the gap between germline ends came to 5 bases. CDR3 sequence reads: CAISEGFGELFF. The CDR3 DNA follows: TGTGCCATCAGTGAGGGGTTCGGGGAGCTGTTTTTT.